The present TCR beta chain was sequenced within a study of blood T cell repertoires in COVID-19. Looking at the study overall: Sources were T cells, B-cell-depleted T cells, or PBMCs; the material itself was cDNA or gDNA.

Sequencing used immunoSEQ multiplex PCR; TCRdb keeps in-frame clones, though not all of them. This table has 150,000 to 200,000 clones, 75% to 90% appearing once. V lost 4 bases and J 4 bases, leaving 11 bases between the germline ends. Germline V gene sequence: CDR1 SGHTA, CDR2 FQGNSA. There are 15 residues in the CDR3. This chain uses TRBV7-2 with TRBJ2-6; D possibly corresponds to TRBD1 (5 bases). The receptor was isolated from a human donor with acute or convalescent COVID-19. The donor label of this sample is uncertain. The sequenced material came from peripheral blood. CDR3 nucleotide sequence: TGTGCCAGCAGCTCCGAGACAGCCGGGGCCAACGTCCTGACTTTC. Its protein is CASSSETAGANVLTF.